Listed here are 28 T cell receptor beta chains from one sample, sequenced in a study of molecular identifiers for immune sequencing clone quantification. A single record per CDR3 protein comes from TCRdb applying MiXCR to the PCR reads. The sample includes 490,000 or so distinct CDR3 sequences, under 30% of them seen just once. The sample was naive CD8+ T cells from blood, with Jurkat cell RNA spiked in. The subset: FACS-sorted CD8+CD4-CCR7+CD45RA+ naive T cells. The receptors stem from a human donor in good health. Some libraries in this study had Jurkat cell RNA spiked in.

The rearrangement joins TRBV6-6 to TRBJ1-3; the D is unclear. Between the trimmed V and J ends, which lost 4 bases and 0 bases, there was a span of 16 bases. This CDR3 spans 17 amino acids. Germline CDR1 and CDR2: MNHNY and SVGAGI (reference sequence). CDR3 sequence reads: CASSLHISKSSGNTIYF. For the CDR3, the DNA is TGTGCCAGCAGTTTGCATATCAGTAAGAGCTCTGGAAACACCATATATTTT.

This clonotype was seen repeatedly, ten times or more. The chain's CDR3 is CASSYAGTGELFF. Here the CDR3 DNA reads TGTGCCAGCAGTTACGCAGGCACCGGGGAGCTGTTTTTT. V is TRBV7-9 and J is TRBJ2-2; D gene unclear. Germline V gives CDR1 SEHNR, CDR2 FQNEAQ (reference sequence). V shed 6 bases and J shed 4 bases, with 9 bases lying between them. The CDR3 covers 13 residues.

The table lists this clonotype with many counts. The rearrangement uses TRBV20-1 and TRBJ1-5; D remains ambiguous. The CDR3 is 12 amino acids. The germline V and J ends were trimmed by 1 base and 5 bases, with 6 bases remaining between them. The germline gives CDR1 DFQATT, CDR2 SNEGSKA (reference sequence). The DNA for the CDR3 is TGCAGTGCTAGAGGCGGGGATCAGCCCCAGCATTTT. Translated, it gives CSARGGDQPQHF.

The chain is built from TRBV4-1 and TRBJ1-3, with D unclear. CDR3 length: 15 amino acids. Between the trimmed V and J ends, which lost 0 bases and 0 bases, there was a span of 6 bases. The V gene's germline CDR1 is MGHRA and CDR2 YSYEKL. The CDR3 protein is CASSQDHFSGNTIYF. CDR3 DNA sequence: TGCGCCAGCAGCCAAGACCACTTCTCTGGAAACACCATATATTTT.

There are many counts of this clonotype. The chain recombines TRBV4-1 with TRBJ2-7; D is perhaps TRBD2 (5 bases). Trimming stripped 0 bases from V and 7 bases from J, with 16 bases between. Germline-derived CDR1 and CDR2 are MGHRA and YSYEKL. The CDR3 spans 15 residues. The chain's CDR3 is CASSQEGLSSGEQYF. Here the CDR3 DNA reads TGCGCCAGCAGCCAAGAGGGGTTGAGTTCGGGGGAGCAGTACTTC.

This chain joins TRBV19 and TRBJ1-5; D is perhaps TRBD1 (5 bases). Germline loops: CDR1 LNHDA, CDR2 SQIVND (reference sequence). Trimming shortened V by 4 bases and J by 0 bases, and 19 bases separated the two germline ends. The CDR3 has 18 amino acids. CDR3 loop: CASSTPSGPGYSNQPQHF. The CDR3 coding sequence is TGTGCCAGTAGTACCCCCTCAGGGCCGGGGTATAGCAATCAGCCCCAGCATTTT. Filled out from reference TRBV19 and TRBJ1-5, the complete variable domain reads DGGITQSPKYLFRKEGQNVTLSCEQNLNHDAMYWYRQDPGQGLRLIYYSQIVNDFQKGDIAEGYSVSREKKESFPLTVTSAQKNPTAFYLCASSTPSGPGYSNQPQHFGDGTRLSIL.

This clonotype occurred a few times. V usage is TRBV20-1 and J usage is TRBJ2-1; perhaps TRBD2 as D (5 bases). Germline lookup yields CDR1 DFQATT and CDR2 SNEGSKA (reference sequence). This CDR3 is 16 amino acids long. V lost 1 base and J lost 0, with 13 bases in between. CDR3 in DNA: TGCAGTGCTAGAGTTGGAGCGGCGAGCTCCTACAATGAGCAGTTCTTC. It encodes CSARVGAASSYNEQFF.

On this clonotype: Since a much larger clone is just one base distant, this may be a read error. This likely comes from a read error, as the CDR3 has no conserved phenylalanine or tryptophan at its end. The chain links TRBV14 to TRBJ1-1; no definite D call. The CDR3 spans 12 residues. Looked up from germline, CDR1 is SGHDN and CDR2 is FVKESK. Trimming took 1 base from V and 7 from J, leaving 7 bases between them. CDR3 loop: CASSQGYLEAFS. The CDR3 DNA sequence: TGTGCCAGCAGCCAAGGGTACCTTGAAGCTTTCTCT.

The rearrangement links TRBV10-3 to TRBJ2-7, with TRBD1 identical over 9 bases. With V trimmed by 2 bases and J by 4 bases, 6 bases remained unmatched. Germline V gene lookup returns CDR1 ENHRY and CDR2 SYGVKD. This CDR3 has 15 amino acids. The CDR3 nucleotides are TGTGCCATCAGTGAGGAACGGGGACAGGGTTACGAGCAGTACTTC. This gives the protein CAISEERGQGYEQYF.

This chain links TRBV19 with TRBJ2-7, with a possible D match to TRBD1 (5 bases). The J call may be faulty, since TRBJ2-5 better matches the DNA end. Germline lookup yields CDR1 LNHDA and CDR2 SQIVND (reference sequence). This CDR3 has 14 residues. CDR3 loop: CASRTGLMEETQYF. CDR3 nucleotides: TGTGCCAGTAGAACAGGATTGATGGAAGAGACCCAGTACTTC.

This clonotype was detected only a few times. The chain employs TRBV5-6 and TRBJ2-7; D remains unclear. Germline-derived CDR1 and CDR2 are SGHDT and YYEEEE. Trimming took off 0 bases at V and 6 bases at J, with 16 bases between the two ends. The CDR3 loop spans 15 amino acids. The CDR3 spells CASSLGFSVAIEQYF. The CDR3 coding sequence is TGTGCCAGCAGCTTGGGATTTTCGGTTGCGATCGAGCAGTACTTC.

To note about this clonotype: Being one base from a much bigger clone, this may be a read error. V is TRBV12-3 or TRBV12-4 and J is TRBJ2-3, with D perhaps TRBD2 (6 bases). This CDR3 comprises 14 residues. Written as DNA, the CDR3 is TGTGCCAGCAGTTGGGATACTAGCACAGATACGCGGTATTTT. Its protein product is CASSWDTSTDTRYF.

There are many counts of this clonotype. CDR3 region: CSARDDRSSYEQYF. The DNA of the CDR3 is TGCAGTGCTAGAGACGATAGGAGCTCCTACGAGCAGTACTTC. The V and J genes are TRBV20-1 and TRBJ2-7; D is uncertain. Germline CDR1 DFQATT, CDR2 SNEGSKA (reference sequence). Deletions cut 0 bases from V and 0 bases from J, with 9 bases between. The CDR3 loop spans 14 amino acids.

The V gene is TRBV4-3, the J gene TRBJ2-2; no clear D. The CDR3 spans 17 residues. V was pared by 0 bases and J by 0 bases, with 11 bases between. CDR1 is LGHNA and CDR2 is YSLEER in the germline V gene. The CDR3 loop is CASSQDSGFSNTGELFF. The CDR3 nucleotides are TGCGCCAGCAGCCAAGATAGTGGCTTCTCGAACACCGGGGAGCTGTTTTTT.

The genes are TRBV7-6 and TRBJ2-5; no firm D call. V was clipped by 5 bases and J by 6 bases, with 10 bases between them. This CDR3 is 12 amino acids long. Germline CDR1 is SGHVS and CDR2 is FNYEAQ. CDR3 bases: TGTGCCAGCAGCCGCTATCATAAGACCCAGTACTTC. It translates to CASSRYHKTQYF.

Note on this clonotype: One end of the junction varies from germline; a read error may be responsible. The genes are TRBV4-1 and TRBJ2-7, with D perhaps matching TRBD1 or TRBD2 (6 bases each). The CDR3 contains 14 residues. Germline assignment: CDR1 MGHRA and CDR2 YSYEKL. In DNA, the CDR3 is TGCGCCCGCAGCCATACAGGGAGGACCTACGAACAGTACTTC. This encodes CARSHTGRTYEQYF.

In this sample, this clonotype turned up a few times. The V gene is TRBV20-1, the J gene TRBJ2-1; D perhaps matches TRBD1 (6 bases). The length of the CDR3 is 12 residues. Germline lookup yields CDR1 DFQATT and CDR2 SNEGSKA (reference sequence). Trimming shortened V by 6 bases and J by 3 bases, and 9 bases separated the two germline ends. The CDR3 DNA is TGCAGTGCCGGACAGAGCTACAATGAGCAGTTCTTC. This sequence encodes CSAGQSYNEQFF.

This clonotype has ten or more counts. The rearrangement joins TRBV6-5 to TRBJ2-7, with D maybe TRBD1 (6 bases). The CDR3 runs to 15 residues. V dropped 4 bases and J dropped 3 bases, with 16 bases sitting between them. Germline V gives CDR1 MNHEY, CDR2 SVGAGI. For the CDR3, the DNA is TGTGCCAGCAGTTTCTCACATCAGGGGAGCTACGAGCAGTACTTC. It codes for CASSFSHQGSYEQYF.

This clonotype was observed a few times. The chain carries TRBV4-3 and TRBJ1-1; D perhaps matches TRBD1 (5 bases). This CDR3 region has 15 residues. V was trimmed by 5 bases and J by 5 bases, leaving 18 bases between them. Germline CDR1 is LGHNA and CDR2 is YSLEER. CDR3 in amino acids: CASSEVFTGETEAFF. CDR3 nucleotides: TGCGCCAGCAGCGAAGTATTTACGGGGGAAACTGAAGCTTTCTTT.

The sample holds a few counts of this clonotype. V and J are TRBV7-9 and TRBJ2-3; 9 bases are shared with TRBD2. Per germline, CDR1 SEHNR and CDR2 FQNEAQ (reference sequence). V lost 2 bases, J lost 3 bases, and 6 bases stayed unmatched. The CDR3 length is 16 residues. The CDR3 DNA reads TGTGCCAGCAGCTTAATGAGCGGGGGGATTACAGATACGCAGTATTTT. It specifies CASSLMSGGITDTQYF.

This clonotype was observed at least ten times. CDR3 in DNA: TGCAGTGCTATTGACAGGGTTTCGGGCGAGCAGTACTTC. Translated: CSAIDRVSGEQYF. The V gene is TRBV20-1, the J gene TRBJ2-7; 7 positions match TRBD1. There are 13 residues in the CDR3. With V trimmed by 4 bases and J by 6 bases, 9 bases remained unmatched. The V gene's germline CDR1 is DFQATT and CDR2 SNEGSKA (reference sequence).

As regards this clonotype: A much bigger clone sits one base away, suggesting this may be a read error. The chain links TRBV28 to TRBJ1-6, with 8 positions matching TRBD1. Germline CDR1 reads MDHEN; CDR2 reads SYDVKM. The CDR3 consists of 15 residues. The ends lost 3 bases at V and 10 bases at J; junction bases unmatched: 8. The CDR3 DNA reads TGTGCCAGCAGTTTCGTCAGGGGGCGGAAATCACCCCTCCACTTT. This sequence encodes CASSFVRGRKSPLHF. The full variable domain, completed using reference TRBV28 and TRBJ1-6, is DVKVTQSSRYLVKRTGEKVFLECVQDMDHENMFWYRQDPGLGLRLIYFSYDVKMKEKGDIPEGYSVSREKKERFSLILESASTNQTSMYLCASSFVRGRKSPLHFGNGTRLTVT.

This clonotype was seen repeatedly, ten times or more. The CDR3 protein is CASSWGRRGPEDTQYF. CDR3 in DNA: TGTGCCAGCAGCTGGGGGCGAAGGGGGCCAGAAGATACGCAGTATTTT. The chain couples TRBV11-2 to TRBJ2-3; 7 bases are shared with TRBD1. Germline values: CDR1 SGHAT, CDR2 FQNNGV. The CDR3 is made up of 16 amino acids. Trimming removed 4 bases from V and 5 bases from J; junction bases left unmatched: 12.

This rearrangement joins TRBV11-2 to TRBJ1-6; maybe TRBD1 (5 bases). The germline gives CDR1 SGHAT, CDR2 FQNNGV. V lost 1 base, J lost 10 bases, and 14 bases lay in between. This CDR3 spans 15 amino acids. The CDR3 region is CASSLGGGQISPLHF. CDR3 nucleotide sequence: TGTGCCAGCAGCTTAGGCGGCGGACAAATCTCACCCCTCCACTTT.

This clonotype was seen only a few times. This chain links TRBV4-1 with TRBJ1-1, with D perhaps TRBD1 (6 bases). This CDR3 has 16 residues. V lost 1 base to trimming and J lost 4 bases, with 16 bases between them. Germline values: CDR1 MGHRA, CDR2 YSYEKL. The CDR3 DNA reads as TGCGCCAGCAGCCAAGTTGTGCGTGGGGGGCTCACTGAAGCTTTCTTT. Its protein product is CASSQVVRGGLTEAFF.

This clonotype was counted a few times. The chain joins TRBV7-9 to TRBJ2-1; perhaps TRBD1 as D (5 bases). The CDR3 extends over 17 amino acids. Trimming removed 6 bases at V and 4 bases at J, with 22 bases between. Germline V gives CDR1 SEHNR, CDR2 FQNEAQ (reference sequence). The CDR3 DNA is TGTGCCAGCAGATCGGACATGCCCTTGGGCTTATACAATGAGCAGTTCTTC. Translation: CASRSDMPLGLYNEQFF.

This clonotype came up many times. CDR3 region: CSARPQRGLADFRDTQYF. The CDR3 DNA follows: TGCAGTGCTAGACCCCAAAGGGGACTAGCTGATTTTCGGGATACGCAGTATTTT. The chain carries TRBV20-1 and TRBJ2-3; 9 bases line up with TRBD2. With 2 bases clipped from V and 6 bases from J, the junction kept 18 bases outside the gene matches. CDR3 length equals 18 residues. Germline V gene lookup returns CDR1 DFQATT and CDR2 SNEGSKA (reference sequence).

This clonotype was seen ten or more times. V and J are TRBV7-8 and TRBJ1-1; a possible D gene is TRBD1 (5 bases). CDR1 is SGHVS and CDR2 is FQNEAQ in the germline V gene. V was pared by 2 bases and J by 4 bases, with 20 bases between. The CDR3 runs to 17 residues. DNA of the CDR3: TGTGCCAGCAGCTTACTAGCGGGGGACCTATGGGGCACTGAAGCTTTCTTT. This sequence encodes CASSLLAGDLWGTEAFF. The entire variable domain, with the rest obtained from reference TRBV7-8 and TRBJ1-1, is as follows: GAGVSQSPRYKVAKRGQDVALRCDPISGHVSLFWYQQALGQGPEFLTYFQNEAQLDKSGLPSDRFFAERPEGSVSTLKIQRTQQEDSAVYLCASSLLAGDLWGTEAFFGQGTRLTVV.